Below, 27 T cell receptor beta chains from the same sample are listed, as sequenced in a study of chemoradiotherapy in HPV16-positive cancers. The assay was immunoSEQ multiplex PCR, and TCRdb's table has in-frame clones only and misses some. Of roughly 25,000 clones in the sample, approximately 84% are singletons; the top ten hold roughly 4.7%. The sequences come from blood, collected from a patient who underwent chemoradiotherapy. Receptor source: a human donor with HPV-associated anogenital cancer.

This clone was seen a single time. The DNA for the CDR3 is TGTGCCAGCAGTTACTCGGCAGGGTCGAGGGAAAAACTGTTTTTT. Residues: CASSYSAGSREKLFF. The gene calls are TRBV6-6 and TRBJ1-4; D is perhaps TRBD1 (5 bases). Trimming took off 0 bases at V and 8 bases at J, with 13 bases between the two ends. The CDR3 loop spans 15 amino acids. CDR1 is MNHNY and CDR2 is SVGAGI in the germline V gene (reference sequence).

This clone was seen only a few times. This chain joins TRBV4-1 and TRBJ2-7; D may be TRBD2 (5 bases). The CDR3 spans 14 residues. From germline, CDR1 is MGHRA and CDR2 YSYEKL. Trimming removed 4 bases from V and 2 bases from J, with 12 bases in between. This CDR3 reads CASSPTGGTYEQYF. The DNA for the CDR3 is TGCGCCAGCAGCCCGACCGGAGGAACCTACGAGCAGTACTTC.

A single count supports this clone. The genes are TRBV11-2 and TRBJ2-7; a weak D match, TRBD1 (6 bases). Trimming left V 6 bases short and J 5 bases short, with 20 bases between. Germline V gene sequence: CDR1 SGHAT, CDR2 FQNNGV. CDR3 length: 15 residues. This CDR3 reads CASSFEGVLGDEQYF. The CDR3 DNA sequence: TGTGCCAGCAGTTTTGAGGGGGTTCTAGGGGACGAGCAGTACTTC. Complete variable domain (other parts from reference TRBV11-2 and TRBJ2-7): EAGVAQSPRYKIIEKRQSVAFWCNPISGHATLYWYQQILGQGPKLLIQFQNNGVVDDSQLPKDRFSAERLKGVDSTLKIQPAKLEDSAVYLCASSFEGVLGDEQYFGPGTRLTVT.

This chain uses TRBV5-1 with TRBJ2-7, with D possibly TRBD2 on 5 matching bases. Germline loops: CDR1 SGHRS, CDR2 YFSETQ. V was cut by 0 bases and J by 5 bases, with 15 bases left in between. CDR3 length: 15 amino acids. CDR3 bases: TGCGCCAGCAGCTTGGTGGCAGAGGGAGACCACGAGCAGTACTTC. Translation gives CASSLVAEGDHEQYF.

The rearrangement uses TRBV7-3 and TRBJ2-6; D uncertain. Germline CDR1 reads SGHTA; CDR2 reads FQGTGA. Trimming left V 5 bases short and J 0 bases short, with 11 bases between. The length of the CDR3 is 16 residues. The CDR3, as DNA: TGTGCCAGCAGCCTCTATAAGAGCTCTGGGGCCAACGTCCTGACTTTC. Translated: CASSLYKSSGANVLTF. Based on the CDR3 plus reference TRBV7-3 and TRBJ2-6, the full variable domain is GAGVSQTPSNKVTEKGKYVELRCDPISGHTALYWYRQSLGQGPEFLIYFQGTGAADDSGLPNDRFFAVRPEGSVSTLKIQRTERGDSAVYLCASSLYKSSGANVLTFGAGSRLTVL.

The J gene is TRBJ1-1, the V gene TRBV6-5; D call uncertain. Germline V gene sequence: CDR1 MNHEY, CDR2 SVGAGI. V was cut by 2 bases and J by 1 base, with 5 bases left in between. This CDR3 region has 13 residues. The CDR3 nucleotides are TGTGCCAGCAGTTACGTGGAGAACACTGAAGCTTTCTTT. It translates to CASSYVENTEAFF.

V gene TRBV5-1 combines with J gene TRBJ1-1, with D hard to call. CDR1 is SGHRS and CDR2 is YFSETQ in the germline V gene. The V gene lost 4 bases and the J gene lost 0 bases, with 10 bases spanning the gap. This CDR3 region has 14 residues. CDR3 region: CASSTEFMNTEAFF. The DNA of the CDR3 is TGCGCCAGCAGCACAGAATTCATGAACACTGAAGCTTTCTTT.

The chain is built from TRBV7-9 and TRBJ2-5; D call uncertain. V lost 1 base to trimming and J lost 4 bases, with 7 bases between them. CDR1 and CDR2 from the germline V gene are SEHNR and FQNEAQ (reference sequence). The CDR3 length is 13 residues. CDR3 DNA: TGTGCCAGCAGCTTAGGGTTTTTAGAGACCCAGTACTTC. It specifies CASSLGFLETQYF.

The count of this clone is one. The chain carries TRBV11-3 and TRBJ2-1; D may be TRBD2 (7 bases). Germline V CDR1 and CDR2: SGHNT, YENEEA. With 9 bases removed from V and 9 bases from J, the gap between germline ends came to 24 bases. The CDR3 covers 15 residues. This chain's CDR3 is CASSAGRGRSGEQFF. CDR3 coding DNA: TGTGCCAGTTCAGCGGGAAGGGGGAGGAGTGGTGAGCAGTTCTTC.

The rearrangement joins TRBV4-3 to TRBJ2-7; D is perhaps TRBD2 (5 bases). The CDR3 contains 13 residues. CDR1 is LGHNA, CDR2 YSLEER, per germline. V lost 0 bases and J 3 bases, leaving 6 bases between the germline ends. CDR3 amino acids: CASSQDRDYEQYF. CDR3 DNA: TGCGCCAGCAGCCAAGACCGGGACTACGAGCAGTACTTC.

This clone was detected only a few times. V usage is TRBV15 and J usage is TRBJ2-1, with a possible D match to TRBD2 (5 bases). CDR1 is LNHNV and CDR2 is YYDKDF in the germline V gene (reference sequence). This CDR3 spans 17 amino acids. Trimming pared 0 bases from V and 2 bases from J, leaving 14 bases between. The CDR3 DNA is TGTGCCACCAGCAGAGATCCCCCAGCGGAGGCCTACAATGAGCAGTTCTTC. Amino acid sequence: CATSRDPPAEAYNEQFF.

This sequence joins TRBV25-1 and TRBJ1-5; the match to TRBD1 covers 7 bases. The CDR3 contains 18 residues. The V gene's germline CDR1 is MGHDK and CDR2 SYGVNS. The junction had 16 bases not matched to a gene; V was cut back by 6 bases and J by 2 bases. CDR3 nucleotide sequence: TGTGCCAGCAGCCCGACCATCGACAGGGAGGGAGGCAATCAGCCCCAGCATTTT. Its translation is CASSPTIDREGGNQPQHF. The full variable domain, completed using reference TRBV25-1 and TRBJ1-5, is EADIYQTPRYLVIGTGKKITLECSQTMGHDKMYWYQQDPGMELHLIHYSYGVNSTEKGDLSSESTVSRIRTEHFPLTLESARPSHTSQYLCASSPTIDREGGNQPQHFGDGTRLSIL.

This clone turned up a few times. The chain links TRBV13 to TRBJ2-5; D is unclear. V was pared by 2 bases and J by 1 base, with 5 bases between. The CDR3 contains 13 residues. Germline CDR1 is PRHDT and CDR2 is FYEKMQ (reference sequence). CDR3 residues: CASSLMVQETQYF. CDR3 coding DNA: TGTGCCAGCAGCTTAATGGTCCAAGAGACCCAGTACTTC.

This clone was counted a single time. The gene calls are TRBV11-2 and TRBJ2-5, with 10 bases identical to TRBD2. This CDR3 is 18 amino acids long. J was trimmed by 0 bases and V by 5 bases; bases with no gene match: 12. Germline values: CDR1 SGHAT, CDR2 FQNNGV. CDR3 sequence: CASSTRGSGGRYQETQYF. The DNA of the CDR3 is TGTGCCAGCAGCACAAGGGGTAGCGGGGGGCGCTACCAAGAGACCCAGTACTTC.

In nucleotides, the CDR3 is TGTGCCACCAGCAGAGGTCAAACGGGACTCCCAGATACGCAGTATTTT. This gives the protein CATSRGQTGLPDTQYF. This rearrangement joins TRBV15 to TRBJ2-3, with TRBD2 as a possible D gene (6 bases). The germline CDR1 and CDR2 sequences are LNHNV and YYDKDF (reference sequence). This CDR3 comprises 16 residues. Trimming took 1 base from V and 4 from J, leaving 15 bases between them.

This sequence joins TRBV4-3 and TRBJ2-7; D possibly corresponds to TRBD2 (6 bases). Per the germline V gene, CDR1 is LGHNA and CDR2 is YSLEER. V gave up 0 bases and J gave up 2 bases, with 14 bases separating them. This CDR3 is 16 amino acids long. The CDR3 protein is CASSQEVSGRPYEQYF. CDR3 sequence (DNA): TGCGCCAGCAGCCAAGAAGTGAGCGGGCGCCCCTACGAGCAGTACTTC.

The chain recombines TRBV15 with TRBJ2-3, with 7 bases aligning to TRBD2. The CDR3 is 16 amino acids. The V segment lost 5 bases and the J segment 11 bases; nucleotides outside the gene matches: 19. CDR1 is LNHNV, CDR2 YYDKDF, per germline (reference sequence). DNA for the CDR3: TGTGCCACCAGCGAGCCTCGAGCGGGACGGGCCGGGGGGCAGTATTTT. Protein: CATSEPRAGRAGGQYF.

The chain employs TRBV4-3 and TRBJ1-2, with 8 bases aligning to TRBD1. The CDR3 extends over 15 amino acids. Germline loops: CDR1 LGHNA, CDR2 YSLEER. The V and J ends lost 4 bases and 5 bases, in that order; junction bases with no gene match: 9. The CDR3 loop reads CASSLYGTGVYGYTF. CDR3 bases: TGCGCCAGCAGCCTTTACGGGACAGGCGTTTATGGCTACACCTTC.

This sequence joins TRBV30 and TRBJ1-2; D gene unclear. Germline V gene lookup returns CDR1 GTSNPN and CDR2 SVGIG (reference sequence). Trimming removed 2 bases at V and 6 bases at J, with 13 bases between. CDR3 length: 13 residues. This CDR3 is CAWSWNIEHGYTF. Written as DNA, the CDR3 is TGTGCCTGGAGTTGGAACATTGAGCATGGCTACACCTTC. Filled out from reference TRBV30 and TRBJ1-2, the complete variable domain reads SQTIHQWPATLVQPVGSPLSLECTVEGTSNPNLYWYRQAAGRGLQLLFYSVGIGQISSEVPQNLSASRPQDRQFILSSKKLLLSDSGFYLCAWSWNIEHGYTFGSGTRLTVV.

J is TRBJ1-1 and V is TRBV11-2; 8 bases match TRBD1. The CDR3 totals 16 residues. Germline V CDR1 and CDR2: SGHAT, FQNNGV. J was trimmed by 3 bases and V by 1 base; bases with no gene match: 7. The CDR3 here is CASSLAQGVGDTEAFF. CDR3 in DNA: TGTGCCAGCAGCTTAGCACAGGGGGTAGGTGACACTGAAGCTTTCTTT.

A note on this clone: The missing conserved phenylalanine or tryptophan at the end of this CDR3 makes a read error likely. V gene TRBV5-1 combines with J gene TRBJ1-2; weak D call: TRBD1 (6 bases). The ends were cut back, 0 bases at V and 3 bases at J, with 9 bases in the middle. The CDR3 totals 14 residues. Germline V lookup: CDR1 SGHRS, CDR2 YFSETQ. CDR3 coding DNA: TGCGCCAGCAGCTTGGGACAGGAGGACTATGGCTACACCCTC. Protein: CASSLGQEDYGYTL.

The genes are TRBV5-1 and TRBJ2-1; TRBD2 matches at 11 bases. The CDR3 totals 17 residues. V dropped 4 bases and J dropped 1; count of bases not matched to a gene: 7. From germline, CDR1 is SGHRS and CDR2 YFSETQ. This CDR3 is CASSTGLAGGSYNEQFF. CDR3 in DNA: TGCGCCAGCAGCACCGGCCTAGCGGGGGGTTCCTACAATGAGCAGTTCTTC.

The genes are TRBV10-3 and TRBJ2-1, with 11 bases fitting TRBD1. The CDR3 is made up of 15 amino acids. CDR1 is ENHRY and CDR2 is SYGVKD in the germline V gene. With 4 bases clipped from V and 7 bases from J, the junction kept 6 bases outside the gene matches. The CDR3 protein is CAISVDRGQGNEQFF. CDR3 sequence (DNA): TGTGCCATCAGTGTGGACAGGGGGCAGGGGAATGAGCAGTTCTTC.

V usage is TRBV6-4 and J usage is TRBJ2-1; 13 bases map to TRBD2. CDR1 is MRHNA and CDR2 is SNTAGT in the germline V gene. CDR3 size: 16 residues. V lost 3 bases to trimming and J lost 4 bases; unmatched junction nucleotides: 3. For the CDR3, the DNA is TGTGCCAGCAGTGATTCGACTAGCGGGAGGTACAATGAGCAGTTCTTC. It codes for CASSDSTSGRYNEQFF.

The chain links TRBV11-3 to TRBJ2-3; 13 positions match TRBD2. Germline lookup yields CDR1 SGHNT and CDR2 YENEEA. CDR3 size: 16 residues. Germline trimming cut 5 bases from V and 7 bases from J; bases unmatched to any gene: 9. Here the CDR3 DNA reads TGTGCCAGCAGCCTGACTAGCGGGGGGCCCGCAAATACGCAGTATTTT. Translation: CASSLTSGGPANTQYF.

This chain connects TRBV7-8 to TRBJ2-5, with 10 bases matching TRBD2. This CDR3 has 15 residues. Germline V gene data show CDR1 as SGHVS and CDR2 as FQNEAQ. V dropped 2 bases and J dropped 5; count of bases not matched to a gene: 5. The CDR3 DNA follows: TGTGCCAGCAGCTTAAGCGGGGGGGCCTTTGAGACCCAGTACTTC. Translation: CASSLSGGAFETQYF.

This clone has just one count. V gene TRBV30 combines with J gene TRBJ1-1; 8 nucleotides agree with TRBD1. The CDR3 loop spans 14 amino acids. The V gene end was trimmed by 5 bases and the J gene end by 1 base; junction bases not matched to a gene: 6. The V gene's germline CDR1 is GTSNPN and CDR2 SVGIG (reference sequence). CDR3 loop: CAWHRGRRNTEAFF. The CDR3 DNA follows: TGTGCCTGGCACAGGGGGAGGAGGAACACTGAAGCTTTCTTT.